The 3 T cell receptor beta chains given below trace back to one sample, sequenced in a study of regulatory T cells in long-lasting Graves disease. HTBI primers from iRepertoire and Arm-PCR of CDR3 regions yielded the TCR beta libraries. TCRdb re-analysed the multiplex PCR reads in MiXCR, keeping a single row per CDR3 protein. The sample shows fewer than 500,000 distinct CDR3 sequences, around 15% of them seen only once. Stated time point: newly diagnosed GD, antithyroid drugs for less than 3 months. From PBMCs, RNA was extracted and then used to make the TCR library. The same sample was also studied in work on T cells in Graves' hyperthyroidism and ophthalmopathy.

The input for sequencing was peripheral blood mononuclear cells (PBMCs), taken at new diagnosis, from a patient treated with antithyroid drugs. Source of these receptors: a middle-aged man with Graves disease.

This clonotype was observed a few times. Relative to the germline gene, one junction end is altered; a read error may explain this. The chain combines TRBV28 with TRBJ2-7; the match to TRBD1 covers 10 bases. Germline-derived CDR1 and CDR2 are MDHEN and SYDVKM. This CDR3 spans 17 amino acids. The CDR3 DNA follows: TGTGCCAGCAGTTCGGGACAGGGGCGAAGGGGCTCCTACGGGCAGTATTTC. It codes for CASSSGQGRRGSYGQYF.

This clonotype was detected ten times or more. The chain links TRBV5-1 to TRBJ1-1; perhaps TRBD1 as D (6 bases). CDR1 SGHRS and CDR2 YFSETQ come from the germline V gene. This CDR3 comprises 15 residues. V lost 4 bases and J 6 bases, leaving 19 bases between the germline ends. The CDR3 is CASSPRTASDAEAFF. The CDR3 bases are TGCGCCAGCAGCCCTAGGACAGCCTCAGACGCTGAAGCTTTCTTT.

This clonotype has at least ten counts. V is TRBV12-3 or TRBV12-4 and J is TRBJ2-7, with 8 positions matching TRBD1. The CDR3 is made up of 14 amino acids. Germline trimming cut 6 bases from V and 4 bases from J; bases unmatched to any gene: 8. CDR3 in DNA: TGTGCCAGCAGCCGTTTTGACAGGGGATACGAGCAGTACTTC. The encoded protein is CASSRFDRGYEQYF.